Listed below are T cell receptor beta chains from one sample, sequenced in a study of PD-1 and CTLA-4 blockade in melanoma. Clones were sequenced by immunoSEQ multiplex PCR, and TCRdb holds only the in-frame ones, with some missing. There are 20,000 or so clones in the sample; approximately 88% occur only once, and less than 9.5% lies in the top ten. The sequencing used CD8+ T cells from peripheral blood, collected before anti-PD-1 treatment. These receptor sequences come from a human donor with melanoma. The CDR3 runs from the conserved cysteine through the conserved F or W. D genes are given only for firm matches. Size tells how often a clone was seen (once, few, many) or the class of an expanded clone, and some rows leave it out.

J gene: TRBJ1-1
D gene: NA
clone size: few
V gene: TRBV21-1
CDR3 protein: CASSKWRAYSIQTNTEAFF
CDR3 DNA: TGTGCCAGCAGCAAATGGCGAGCGTATTCTATCCAGACGAACACTGAAGCTTTCTTT

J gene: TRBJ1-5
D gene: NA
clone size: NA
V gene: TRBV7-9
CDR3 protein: CASSLEEGSDQPQHF
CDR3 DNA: TGTGCCAGCAGCTTAGAGGAAGGCTCCGATCAGCCCCAGCATTTT

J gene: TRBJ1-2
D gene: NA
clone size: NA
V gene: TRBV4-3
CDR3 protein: CASSQDPGLTGGYTF
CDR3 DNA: TGCGCCAGCAGCCAAGACCCGGGACTTACTGGAGGCTACACCTTC

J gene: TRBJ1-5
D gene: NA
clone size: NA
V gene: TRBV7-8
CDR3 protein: CASSFGPSSIEPQHF
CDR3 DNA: TGTGCCAGCAGCTTTGGTCCCAGCTCGATAGAGCCCCAGCATTTT

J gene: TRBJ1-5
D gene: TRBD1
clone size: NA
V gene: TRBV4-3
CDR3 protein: CAHGDPTGKVSQPQHF
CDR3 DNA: TGCGCCCATGGGGACCCGACAGGGAAGGTAAGTCAGCCCCAGCATTTT

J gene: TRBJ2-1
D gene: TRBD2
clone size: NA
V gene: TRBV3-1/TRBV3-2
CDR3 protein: CASSGTSGDDEQFF
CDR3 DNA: TGTGCCAGCAGCGGGACTAGCGGGGATGATGAGCAGTTCTTC

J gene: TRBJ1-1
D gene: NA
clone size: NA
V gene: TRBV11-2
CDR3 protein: CASSTGNTEAFF
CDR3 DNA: TGTGCCAGCAGCACAGGGAACACTGAAGCTTTCTTT

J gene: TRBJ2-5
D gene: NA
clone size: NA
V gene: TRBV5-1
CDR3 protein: CASSPVSGTGLETQYF
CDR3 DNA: TGCGCCAGCAGCCCCGTTAGCGGAACAGGGCTGGAGACCCAGTACTTC

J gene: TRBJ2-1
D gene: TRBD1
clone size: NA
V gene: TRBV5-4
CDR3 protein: CASSYRGLHNEQFF
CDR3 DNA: TGTGCCAGCAGCTACAGGGGGCTCCACAATGAGCAGTTCTTC

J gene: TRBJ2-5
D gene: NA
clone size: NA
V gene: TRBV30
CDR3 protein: CAWSSNRVGLRETQYF
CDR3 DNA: TGTGCCTGGAGTTCCAATCGGGTTGGACTACGAGAGACCCAGTACTTC

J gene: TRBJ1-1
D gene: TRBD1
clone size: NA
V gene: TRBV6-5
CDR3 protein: CASSYSRAGGTEAFF
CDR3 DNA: TGTGCCAGCAGTTACTCGCGGGCAGGGGGCACTGAAGCTTTCTTT

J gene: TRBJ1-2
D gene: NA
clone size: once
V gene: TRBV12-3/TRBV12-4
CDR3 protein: CASRPGREGYTF
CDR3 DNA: TGTGCCAGCAGACCGGGACGGGAGGGCTACACCTTC

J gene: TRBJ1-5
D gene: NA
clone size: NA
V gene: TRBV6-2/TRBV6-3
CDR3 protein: CASSYSITGGQPQHF
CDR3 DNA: TGTGCCAGCAGTTACTCGATAACAGGAGGTCAGCCCCAGCATTTT

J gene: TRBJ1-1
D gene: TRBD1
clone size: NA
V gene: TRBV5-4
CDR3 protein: CASSAGGLGTEAFF
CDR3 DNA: TGTGCCAGCAGCGCAGGGGGCTTAGGCACTGAAGCTTTCTTT

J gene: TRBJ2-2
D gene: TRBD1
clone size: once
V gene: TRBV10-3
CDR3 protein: CAIRVQGANTGELFF
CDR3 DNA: TGTGCCATCAGGGTACAGGGGGCGAACACCGGGGAGCTGTTTTTT

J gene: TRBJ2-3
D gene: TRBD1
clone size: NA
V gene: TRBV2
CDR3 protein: CASSEARGSTDTQYF
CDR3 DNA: TGTGCCAGCAGTGAAGCCAGGGGGAGCACAGATACGCAGTATTTT

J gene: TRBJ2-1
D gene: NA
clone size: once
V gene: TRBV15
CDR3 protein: CATKSGVSNEQFF
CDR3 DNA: TGTGCCACCAAAAGTGGGGTCAGCAATGAGCAGTTCTTC

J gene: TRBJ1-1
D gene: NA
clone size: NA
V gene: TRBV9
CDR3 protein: CASSVVANTEAFF
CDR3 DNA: TGTGCCAGCAGCGTGGTGGCGAACACTGAAGCTTTCTTT

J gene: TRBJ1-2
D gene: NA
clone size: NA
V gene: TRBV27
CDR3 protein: CASSLGGGGYGYTF
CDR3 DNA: TGTGCCAGCAGTCTTGGTGGAGGGGGGTATGGCTACACCTTC

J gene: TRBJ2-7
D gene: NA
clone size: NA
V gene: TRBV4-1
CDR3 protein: CASSQSWAGAHEQYF
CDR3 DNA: TGCGCCAGCAGCCAATCGTGGGCAGGGGCCCACGAGCAGTACTTC

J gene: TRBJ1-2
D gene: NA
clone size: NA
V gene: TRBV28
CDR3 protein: CASSPSGGYGYTF
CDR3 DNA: TGTGCCAGCAGTCCGTCCGGGGGGTATGGCTACACCTTC

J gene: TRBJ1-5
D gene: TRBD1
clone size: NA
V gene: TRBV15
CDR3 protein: CATSPNWGDRGSNQPQHF
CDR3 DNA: TGTGCCACCAGCCCCAATTGGGGTGACAGGGGATCCAATCAGCCCCAGCATTTT

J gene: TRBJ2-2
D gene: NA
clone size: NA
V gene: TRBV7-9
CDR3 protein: CASSLEGPELFF
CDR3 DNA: TGTGCCAGCAGCTTAGAGGGGCCGGAGCTGTTTTTT

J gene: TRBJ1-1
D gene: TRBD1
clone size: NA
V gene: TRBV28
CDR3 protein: CASSSGQGGTEAFF
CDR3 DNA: TGTGCCAGCAGTTCGGGACAGGGTGGGACTGAAGCTTTCTTT

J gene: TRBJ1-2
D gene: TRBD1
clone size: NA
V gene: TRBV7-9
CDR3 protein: CASAGPDAGGNLGDGYTF
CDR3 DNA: TGTGCCAGCGCGGGACCTGATGCAGGGGGAAATCTTGGCGATGGCTACACCTTC

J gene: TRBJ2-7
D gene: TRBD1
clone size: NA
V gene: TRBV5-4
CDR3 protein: CASSNRGFYEQYF
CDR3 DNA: TGTGCCAGCAGTAACAGGGGGTTCTACGAGCAGTACTTC

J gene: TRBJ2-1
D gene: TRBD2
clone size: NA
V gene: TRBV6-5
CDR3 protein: CASSRTSLNNEQFF
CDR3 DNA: TGTGCCAGCAGTAGGACTAGCCTTAACAATGAGCAGTTCTTC

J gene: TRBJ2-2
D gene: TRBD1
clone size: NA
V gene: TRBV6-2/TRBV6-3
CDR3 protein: CASRPWTGPNTGELFF
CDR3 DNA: TGTGCCAGCAGACCTTGGACAGGGCCGAACACCGGGGAGCTGTTTTTT

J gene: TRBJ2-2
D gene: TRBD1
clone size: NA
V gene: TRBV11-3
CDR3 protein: CASSDRQGGIGELFF
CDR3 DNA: TGTGCCAGCAGCGATAGACAGGGGGGTATCGGGGAGCTGTTTTTT

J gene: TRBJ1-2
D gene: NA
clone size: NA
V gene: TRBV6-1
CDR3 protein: CASSDHLTANYGYTF
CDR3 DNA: TGTGCCAGCAGTGACCATTTAACGGCTAACTATGGCTACACCTTC

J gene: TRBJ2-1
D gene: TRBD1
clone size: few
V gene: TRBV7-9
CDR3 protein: CASSARQGQSYNEQFF
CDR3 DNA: TGTGCCAGCAGCGCCCGACAGGGTCAATCCTACAATGAGCAGTTCTTC

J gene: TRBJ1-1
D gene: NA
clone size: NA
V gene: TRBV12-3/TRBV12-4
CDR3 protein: CASSLGPNTEAFF
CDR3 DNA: TGTGCCAGCAGTTTAGGGCCGAACACTGAAGCTTTCTTT

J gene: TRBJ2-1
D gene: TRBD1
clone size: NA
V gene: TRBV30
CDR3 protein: CASRDRDYNEQFF
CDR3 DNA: TGTGCTTCTCGGGACAGAGACTACAATGAGCAGTTCTTC

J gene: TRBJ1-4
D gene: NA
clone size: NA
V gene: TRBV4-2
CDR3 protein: CASSQWGEKLFF
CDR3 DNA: TGTGCCAGCAGCCAATGGGGGGAAAAACTGTTTTTT

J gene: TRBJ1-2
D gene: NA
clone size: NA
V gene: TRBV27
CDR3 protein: CASSFGPGTVGYGYTF
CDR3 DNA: TGTGCCAGCAGTTTTGGACCCGGGACTGTCGGCTATGGCTACACCTTC

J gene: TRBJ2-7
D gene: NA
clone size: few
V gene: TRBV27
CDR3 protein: CASAPSILGGEQYF
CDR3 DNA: TGTGCCAGTGCCCCCTCTATTCTCGGAGGGGAGCAGTACTTC

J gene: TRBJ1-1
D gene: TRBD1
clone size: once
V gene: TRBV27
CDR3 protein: CASKDRGLEAFF
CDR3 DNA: TGTGCCAGCAAGGACAGGGGGCTTGAGGCTTTCTTT

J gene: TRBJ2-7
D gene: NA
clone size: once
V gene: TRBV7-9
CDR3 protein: CASSPGASYEQYF
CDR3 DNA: TGTGCCAGCAGCCCTGGAGCTTCGTACGAGCAGTACTTC

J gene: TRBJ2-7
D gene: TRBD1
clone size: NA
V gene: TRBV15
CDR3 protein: CATSSRDRGHYEQYF
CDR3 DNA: TGTGCCACCAGCAGCAGGGACAGGGGGCACTACGAGCAGTACTTC

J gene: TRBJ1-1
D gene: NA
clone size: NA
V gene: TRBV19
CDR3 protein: CASSKTDITEAFF
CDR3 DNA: TGTGCCAGTAGTAAGACAGACATCACTGAAGCTTTCTTT

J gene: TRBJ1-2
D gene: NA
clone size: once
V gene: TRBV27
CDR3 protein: CASSLNRGPGYGYTF
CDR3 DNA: TGTGCCAGCAGTTTGAACCGGGGCCCGGGGTATGGCTACACCTTC

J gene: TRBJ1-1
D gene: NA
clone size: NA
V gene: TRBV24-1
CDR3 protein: CATSLIESRNTEAFF
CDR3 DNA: TGTGCCACCAGTCTCATCGAGAGTAGGAACACTGAAGCTTTCTTT

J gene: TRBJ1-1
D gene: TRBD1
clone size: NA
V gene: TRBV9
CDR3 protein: CASSVGEGARTEAFF
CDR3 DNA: TGTGCCAGCAGCGTAGGGGAGGGGGCGCGCACTGAAGCTTTCTTT

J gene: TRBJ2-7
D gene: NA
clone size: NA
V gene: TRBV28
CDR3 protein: CASSPVGAGAREQYF
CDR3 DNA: TGTGCCAGCAGTCCCGTGGGTGCCGGCGCACGAGAGCAGTACTTC

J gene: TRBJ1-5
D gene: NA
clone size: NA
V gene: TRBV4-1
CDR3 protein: CASSQDRPGTRGAHSQPQHF
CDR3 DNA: TGCGCCAGCAGCCAAGATAGGCCCGGGACAAGGGGGGCGCATAGTCAGCCCCAGCATTTT

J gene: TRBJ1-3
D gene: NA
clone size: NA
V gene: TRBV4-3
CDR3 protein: CASSLTMGSGNTIYF
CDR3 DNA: TGCGCCAGCAGCCTGACCATGGGGTCCGGAAACACCATATATTTT

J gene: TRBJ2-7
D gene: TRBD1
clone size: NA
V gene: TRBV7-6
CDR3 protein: CASSPRTGEKSYEQYF
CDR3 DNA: TGTGCCAGCAGCCCACGGACAGGGGAAAAGTCCTACGAGCAGTACTTC

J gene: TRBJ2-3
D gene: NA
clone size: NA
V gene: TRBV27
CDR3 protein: CASSLWGTEDTQYF
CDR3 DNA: TGTGCCAGCAGTTTATGGGGTACTGAGGATACGCAGTATTTT

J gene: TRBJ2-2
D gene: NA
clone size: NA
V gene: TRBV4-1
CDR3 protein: CASSLPTSGELFF
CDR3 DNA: TGCGCCAGCAGCCTCCCGACTAGCGGGGAGCTGTTTTTT

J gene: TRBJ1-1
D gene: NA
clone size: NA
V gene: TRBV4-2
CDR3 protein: CASSQAPGGVEAFF
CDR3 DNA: TGTGCCAGCAGCCAAGCCCCCGGCGGGGTTGAAGCTTTCTTT